This entry concerns a single T cell receptor beta chain. Its cognate antigen is unknown. With 5 bases clipped from V and 0 bases from J, the junction kept 4 bases outside the gene matches. The V gene's germline CDR1 is MDHEN and CDR2 SYDVKM. This CDR3 is 15 amino acids long. The data were taken from a study of cytomegalovirus exposure and HLA in healthy donors. The overall study: An analysis done earlier identified more than 100 million unique TCR beta sequences from about 179 million T cells.

PCR involved 60 Vbeta and 13 Jbeta primers. Per the original data handling: Later, tens of millions of unique TCR beta chains were counted in an analysis, and about 10 million of them were shared. Generated by immunoSEQ multiplex PCR, the TCRdb table keeps only in-frame clones and is missing some. The DNA gave D and trimming, while V, J and clone size come from that table. The sample has fewer than 200,000 clones; 80% to 90% are singletons. Study-wide findings and caveats: A later analysis reportedly found fewer N-insertions in an Asian-associated ancestry cluster than the roughly 700-donor mean. Later analysis indicated greater clonal expansion among HLA-associated TCR beta chains than among equally common other chains.

The rearrangement links TRBV28 to TRBJ2-7; 10 bases are shared with TRBD2. The TCR was taken from a girl aged 2-9 years in good health and CMV-seropositive. Sequencing used PBMCs. The CDR3 DNA is TGTGCCAGCAGTCACCCTAGCGGGGGCTCCTACGAGCAGTACTTC. The encoded protein is CASSHPSGGSYEQYF.